A selection of T cell receptor beta chains follows, all from one sample in a study of T cells expressing NK-cell markers. TCRdb re-analyzed the 5' RACE reads; it lists each CDR3 protein once, without DNA. This table holds some 340,000 distinct CDR3 sequences. Sequencing was carried out using blood T cells: a sorted CD56 or NKG2C T cell subset, CD4+ or CD8+ T cells, or bulk PBMC T cells (not recorded which). The receptor source for this set is a man aged 18-70 years in good health. CDR3s include the opening cysteine and the closing phenylalanine or tryptophan.

v_call,j_call,cdr3_aa
TRBV3-1,TRBJ1-2,CASSQGENRPYGYTF
TRBV18,TRBJ2-3,CASSPPSVAGKTDTQYF
TRBV28,TRBJ2-5,CASNRGRETQYF
TRBV18,TRBJ1-1,CASSPRGIYTEAFF
TRBV20-1,TRBJ2-3,CSAPGPIGTQYF
TRBV25-1,TRBJ2-3,CASSGGSLSRDTQYF
TRBV15,TRBJ2-5,CATSRGAASGQETQYF
TRBV7-8,TRBJ2-7,CASSHTRSITSGGSEQYF
TRBV12-5,TRBJ2-1,CASGFQGTGISYNEQFF
TRBV12-3/TRBV12-4,TRBJ1-1,CASIARQGGNTEAFF
TRBV20-1,TRBJ2-3,CSAVNGQGLDTQYF
TRBV7-8,TRBJ1-6,CASSLSVQGSSYNSPLHF
TRBV5-6,TRBJ2-4,CASSLRTAIAKNIQYF
TRBV6-5,TRBJ2-7,CASSYFRAGAIYEQYF
TRBV12-3/TRBV12-4,TRBJ2-1,CASSPGQGWNEQFF
TRBV11-2,TRBJ2-5,CASSQWDRVQETQYF
TRBV5-1,TRBJ2-5,CASSILGLAGVETQYF
TRBV2,TRBJ2-2,CASSEARVSTGELFF
TRBV11-1,TRBJ2-3,CASSPAQRDTQYF
TRBV14,TRBJ1-4,CASSRPGGVGEKLFF
TRBV5-1,TRBJ1-3,CASSLVGGSSGNTIYF
TRBV2,TRBJ2-7,CASSSHRTAYEQYF
TRBV20-1,TRBJ2-4,CSARRAREIKAKNIQYF
TRBV15,TRBJ2-7,CATSNGWSSYEQYF
TRBV7-2,TRBJ2-1,CASRLTDHNEQFF
TRBV7-2,TRBJ2-1,CASSGRTSGGAHEQFF
TRBV6-1,TRBJ2-3,CASRSGTVGDTQYF
TRBV18,TRBJ2-1,CASYPGPTGSGFF